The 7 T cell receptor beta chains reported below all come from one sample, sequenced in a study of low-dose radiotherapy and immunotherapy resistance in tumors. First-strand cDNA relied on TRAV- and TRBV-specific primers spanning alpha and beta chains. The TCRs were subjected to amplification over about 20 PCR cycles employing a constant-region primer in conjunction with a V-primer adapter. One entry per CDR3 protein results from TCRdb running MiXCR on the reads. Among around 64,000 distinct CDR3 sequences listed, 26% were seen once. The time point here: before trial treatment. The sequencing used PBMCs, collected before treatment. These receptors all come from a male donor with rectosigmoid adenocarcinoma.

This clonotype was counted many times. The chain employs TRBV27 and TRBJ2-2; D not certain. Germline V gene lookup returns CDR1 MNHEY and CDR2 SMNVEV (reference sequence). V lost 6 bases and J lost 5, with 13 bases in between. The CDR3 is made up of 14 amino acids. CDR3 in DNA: TGTGCCAGCAGCTTTTTTCTAGGAACCGGGGAGCTGTTTTTT. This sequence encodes CASSFFLGTGELFF.

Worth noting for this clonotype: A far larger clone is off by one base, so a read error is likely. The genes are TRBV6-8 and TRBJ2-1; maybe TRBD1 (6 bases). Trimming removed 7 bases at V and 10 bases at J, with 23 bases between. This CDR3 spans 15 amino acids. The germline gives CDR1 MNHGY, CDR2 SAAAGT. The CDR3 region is CASNQRTGNSYEQFF. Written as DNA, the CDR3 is TGTGCCAGCAACCAGCGAACAGGGAACTCCTACGAGCAGTTCTTC.

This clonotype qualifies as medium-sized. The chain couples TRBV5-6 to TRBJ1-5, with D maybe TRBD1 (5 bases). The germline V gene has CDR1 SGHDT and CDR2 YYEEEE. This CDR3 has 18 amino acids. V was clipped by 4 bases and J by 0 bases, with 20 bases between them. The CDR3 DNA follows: TGTGCCAGCAGCCAGAGACAGCACTCGACTTATAGCAATCAGCCCCAGCATTTT. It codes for CASSQRQHSTYSNQPQHF.

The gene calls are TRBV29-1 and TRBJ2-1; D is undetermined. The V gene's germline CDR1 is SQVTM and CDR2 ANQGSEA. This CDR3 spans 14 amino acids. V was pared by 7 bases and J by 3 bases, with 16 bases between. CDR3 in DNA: TGCAGCGGCAGGACCGATATTAACTACAATGAGCAGTTCTTC. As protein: CSGRTDINYNEQFF.

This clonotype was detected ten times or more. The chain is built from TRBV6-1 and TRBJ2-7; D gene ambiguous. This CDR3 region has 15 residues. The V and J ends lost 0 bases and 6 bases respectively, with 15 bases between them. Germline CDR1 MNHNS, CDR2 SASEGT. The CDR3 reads CASSEAWTLSPEQYF. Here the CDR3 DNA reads TGTGCCAGCAGTGAAGCCTGGACCCTGAGCCCCGAGCAGTACTTC.

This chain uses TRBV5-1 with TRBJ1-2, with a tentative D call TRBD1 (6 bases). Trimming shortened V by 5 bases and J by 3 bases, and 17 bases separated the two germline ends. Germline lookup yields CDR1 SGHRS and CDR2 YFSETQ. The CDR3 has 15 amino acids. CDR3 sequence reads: CASRPAGGADYGYTF. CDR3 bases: TGCGCCAGCAGACCCGCCGGGGGCGCTGACTATGGCTACACCTTC. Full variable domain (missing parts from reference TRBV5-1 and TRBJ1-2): KAGVTQTPRYLIKTRGQQVTLSCSPISGHRSVSWYQQTPGQGLQFLFEYFSETQRNKGNFPGRFSGRQFSNSRSEMNVSTLELGDSALYLCASRPAGGADYGYTFGSGTRLTVV.

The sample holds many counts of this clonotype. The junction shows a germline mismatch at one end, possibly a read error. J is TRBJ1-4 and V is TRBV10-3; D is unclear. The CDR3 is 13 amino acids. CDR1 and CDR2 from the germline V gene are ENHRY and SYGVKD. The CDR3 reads CAISESTNEKLFF. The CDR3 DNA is TGTGCCATCAGCGAGTCAACTAATGAAAAACTGTTTTTT.